This entry is about one T cell receptor beta chain. This clonotype was observed at least ten times. Which antigen it targets is not known. No base quality information exists; no much larger clone differs at one position. The sample is drawn from a study of T cells in Graves' hyperthyroidism and ophthalmopathy (dated by TCRdb to the late 2010s). Regarding the study in general: Peripheral blood was sampled at the time of initial diagnosis, prior to any treatment. An independent validation cohort of about 20 hyperthyroidism patients and about 16 patients who later progressed to ophthalmopathy tested prospective prediction of ophthalmopathy. After blood sampling, hyperthyroidism patients were treated with methimazole at a starting dose of 30 mg daily, and ophthalmopathy patients were treated with high-dose intravenous methylprednisolone. In roughly six Graves' hyperthyroidism patients, the study also compared T-cell repertoires from thyroid tissue with T-cell repertoires from blood. To identify TCR V-J signatures that set the groups apart, the researchers used a discovery cohort of 90 to 100 patients, made up of roughly 40 with Graves' ophthalmopathy and around 58 with stable Graves' hyperthyroidism. According to the paper, TCR Vbeta CDR3 sequencing was carried out on 135 peripheral blood samples, which came from approximately 43 ophthalmopathy, around 74 hyperthyroidism and around 17 progressor patients. The 75 to 100 discovery patients were divided at random into training and test sets in a 7:3 ratio.

Hyperthyroidism patients were newly diagnosed, with disease duration under 2 months, and aged 18 to 65 years. Any patient with an uncontrolled infection, another autoimmune disease, pregnancy or lactation was excluded. Clinical symptoms, serum thyroxine and TRAb, thyroid ultrasound, and orbital computed tomography formed the basis for the diagnoses. Blood from progressor patients was collected at the time of first diagnosis with hyperthyroidism, before any ophthalmopathy symptoms had appeared. PBMCs were separated from under 12 ml of fresh peripheral blood using Ficoll-Paque density gradient centrifugation. Patients classed as progressors first received a Graves' hyperthyroidism diagnosis and then went on to develop ophthalmopathy during follow-up. Total RNA was extracted using Trizol reagent, and RNA quality was assessed on an Agilent 2100 Bioanalyzer. The germline V gene (reference sequence) sets CDR1 to DFQATT and CDR2 to SNEGSKA. V is pruned by 3 bases and J by 7 bases, leaving 9 bases of the junction without a gene match. The CDR3 sequence holds 15 residues, the cysteine and phenylalanine included. The retained sequence is limited to the CDR3, 45 bases, with the frame set at the first base.

TCR beta CDR3 regions were amplified from RNA transcripts. A first-round RT-PCR of the TCR CDR3 used the HTBI primer set with the Qiagen OneStep RT-PCR kit. A second multiplex PCR round built the libraries, followed by size selection and purification. Libraries were sequenced paired-end with 100 bp reads on an Illumina HiSeq2000. The paper's processing steps were these. Raw data were processed with SOAPnuke, discarding reads with adapters, uncalled bases, mean Phred below 15, or no exact constant-primer or identifier match. High-quality paired reads were merged using COPE v1.2.5, and each unique nucleotide sequence was defined as a clonotype. MiTCR v1.1 was used to align clonotypes to the IMGT TRBV, TRBD and TRBJ reference segments. Analysis was restricted to V-J combinations with a frequency above 0.0001, which covered about 99% of repertoires. A TCS score was defined as the ratio between F50 (clonal expansion) and ExV (chaos), using BLOSUM62-based TCRdist between CDR3 peptides within each V-J. Welch's t-statistics and random forest reduced around 550 V-J features to about 13, which were used in a naive Bayes classifier (R e1071). In TCRdb, the public reads were trimmed at Q25 with fastp and aligned with MiXCR, with productive beta chains retained. Records with the same CDR3 protein are collapsed into one entry carrying the most frequent genes and DNA. Clone size and V and J calls follow TCRdb, not the original study. Here the sample has a few hundred thousand distinct CDR3 sequences; around 14% occur a single time. The ten largest account for roughly 6.2% of the sample.

Results and caveats for the whole study, not just this receptor: In validation, progression to ophthalmopathy was predicted by the model with nearly 71% sensitivity and roughly 76% specificity, a median of approximately 6.5 months before onset. In cross-validation, a model built on a 13 V-J signature told ophthalmopathy apart from stable hyperthyroidism with 87.88% sensitivity and about 81% specificity, and in testing the same model reached 80%/75%. Most expanded thyroid clonotypes (frequency above 0.001) were also detected in blood, a finding suggesting that blood repertoires may reflect thyroid immune responses. No statistical method was used to fix the sample size in advance, and group allocation was not hidden from the investigators.

The receptor was isolated from a woman between 25 and 40 years old with Graves' hyperthyroidism that later progressed to Graves' ophthalmopathy. This chain joins TRBV20-1 to TRBJ1-6, and 7 bases in between align with TRBD1. Sequencing input: blood. The bases are TGCAGTGCTAGGAGAGGGACAGTCCTAAATTCACCCCTCCACTTT. Its protein reads: CSARRGTVLNSPLHF.